The source of this TCR beta chain is a study of OX40 agonist ivuxolimab in advanced cancers. Overall study context: Ivuxolimab was delivered to patients intravenously every 2 weeks at doses spanning 0.01 to 10 mg/kg. There were three patients with partial responses, one having hepatocellular carcinoma and two cutaneous melanoma. General study findings and limits: Antigen specificity of clonally expanded peripheral T cells was not established.

With respect to this clone: Its antigen is not identified.

V lost 3 bases, J lost 10 bases, and 13 bases lay in between. The CDR3 sequence is 12 residues long. CDR1 and CDR2 from the germline V gene are SQVTM and ANQGSEA. Only in-frame clones appear in the TCRdb table, and some are missing; sequencing was by immunoSEQ multiplex PCR. The table includes some 73,000 clones, around 89% detected once. Researchers took blood at baseline, on cycle 4 day 1, and on cycle 7 day 1. The source of this sequence is an adult with an advanced solid tumor such as melanoma, head and neck, liver or kidney cancer. This chain connects TRBV29-1 to TRBJ2-1; D is perhaps TRBD2 (6 bases). This material consisted of CD4+ or CD8+ T cells sorted from blood, taken in a trial of the OX40 agonist ivuxolimab. This CDR3 reads CSVEWLAGEQFF. CDR3 coding DNA: TGCAGCGTTGAGTGGTTGGCGGGAGAGCAGTTCTTC.